The TCR beta chain under discussion was sequenced for a study of OX40 agonist ivuxolimab in advanced cancers. About the study: All patients had ivuxolimab intravenously every 2 weeks at 0.01 to 10 mg/kg. Study-level results: Dose levels from 0.1 to 3.0 mg/kg saw CD4+ and CD8+ blood T cells expand clonally by week 6.

About this clone itself: As yet, its antigen is unknown.

V was pared by 5 bases and J by 4 bases, with 10 bases of the junction left unmatched. Germline V gene lookup returns CDR1 KGHSH and CDR2 LQKENI. The CDR3 sequence is 16 residues long. The repertoire was sequenced with immunoSEQ multiplex PCR; TCRdb's copy has only in-frame clones and lacks some. The data hold 55,000 to 75,000 clones, with more than 80% observed a single time. The chain links TRBV18 to TRBJ2-2, with TRBD1 identical over 7 bases. Sequences were derived from CD4+ or CD8+ T cells sorted from blood, sampled in a trial of the OX40 agonist ivuxolimab. The clonotype was recovered from an adult with an advanced solid tumor such as melanoma, head and neck, liver or kidney cancer. DNA of the CDR3: TGTGCCAGCTCAACAGCCGCTAACAGGGGCACCGGGGAGCTGTTTTTT. It is translated as CASSTAANRGTGELFF.